The 26 T cell receptor beta chains below come from one sample, sequenced in a study of blood T cell repertoires in COVID-19. Using immunoSEQ multiplex PCR, the repertoire was profiled, and TCRdb retains in-frame clones only, with some absent. This table has roughly 250,000 clones, 65% to 80% appearing once. The sequenced sample consisted of peripheral blood. The receptors were gathered from a middle-aged woman with active or convalescent COVID-19.

The J gene is TRBJ1-2, the V gene TRBV28, with 9 nucleotides matching TRBD1. Germline V gene lookup returns CDR1 MDHEN and CDR2 SYDVKM. The CDR3 is made up of 15 amino acids. J was trimmed by 5 bases and V by 2 bases; bases with no gene match: 6. In DNA, the CDR3 is TGTGCCAGCAGTTTAGCCTTGGGACAGGGTTATGGCTACACCTTC. It specifies CASSLALGQGYGYTF.

This clone was observed a single time. The chain combines TRBV18 with TRBJ2-3; TRBD1 matches 7 bases. CDR3 length: 15 amino acids. J lost 0 bases, V lost 3 bases, and 3 bases had no gene match. Germline CDR1 reads KGHSH; CDR2 reads LQKENI. The CDR3 DNA sequence: TGTGCCAGCTCACCCACAGGGGCTAGCACAGATACGCAGTATTTT. Protein sequence: CASSPTGASTDTQYF.

V usage is TRBV7-3 and J usage is TRBJ2-1; 9 nucleotides agree with TRBD1. This CDR3 has 17 residues. The germline V gene encodes CDR1 SGHTA and CDR2 FQGTGA. V was pared by 1 base and J by 1 base, with 5 bases of the junction left unmatched. CDR3 sequence: CASSLRSGTGSYNEQFF. The CDR3 DNA follows: TGTGCCAGCAGCTTAAGGTCTGGGACAGGGTCCTACAATGAGCAGTTCTTC.

V gene TRBV28 combines with J gene TRBJ1-5, with D perhaps matching TRBD1 (5 bases). V lost 5 bases and J 2 bases, leaving 16 bases between the germline ends. The germline gives CDR1 MDHEN, CDR2 SYDVKM. The CDR3 is 16 residues long. DNA of the CDR3: TGTGCCAGCAGTGGTCTAAGCCAGGGCGGCAATCAGCCCCAGCATTTT. Translated: CASSGLSQGGNQPQHF.

This clone occurred once. J is TRBJ2-1 and V is TRBV4-1; TRBD2 might be the D (5 bases). Trimming stripped 1 base from V and 4 bases from J, with 8 bases between. The CDR3 is made up of 14 amino acids. Germline CDR1 MGHRA, CDR2 YSYEKL. The CDR3 loop reads CASSQARGYNEQFF. DNA for the CDR3: TGCGCCAGCAGCCAAGCTCGGGGTTACAATGAGCAGTTCTTC.

This chain uses TRBV5-4 with TRBJ1-3; D is possibly TRBD1 (6 bases). The CDR3 runs 15 residues. Per the germline V gene, CDR1 is SGHNT and CDR2 is YYREEE (reference sequence). Trimming took off 4 bases at V and 0 bases at J, with 11 bases between the two ends. CDR3 region: CASSPTGTSGNTIYF. In DNA, the CDR3 is TGTGCCAGCAGCCCTACAGGGACCTCTGGAAACACCATATATTTT.

A few counts support this clone. The chain combines TRBV15 with TRBJ2-5; 16 nucleotides agree with TRBD2. Germline trimming cut 5 bases from V and 4 bases from J; bases unmatched to any gene: 1. The CDR3 loop spans 15 amino acids. The germline V gene encodes CDR1 LNHNV and CDR2 YYDKDF (reference sequence). The CDR3 reads CATSGTSGGAETQYF. The CDR3 DNA reads TGTGCCACCAGCGGGACTAGCGGGGGGGCAGAGACCCAGTACTTC.

V is TRBV7-9 and J is TRBJ1-4; the D gene is possibly TRBD1 (5 bases). This CDR3 spans 16 amino acids. Germline CDR1 reads SEHNR; CDR2 reads FQNEAQ (reference sequence). V was clipped by 5 bases and J by 0 bases, with 13 bases between them. CDR3 nucleotides: TGTGCCAGCAGCCTTCGCGCGACAGCAACTAATGAAAAACTGTTTTTT. Amino acids: CASSLRATATNEKLFF.

The chain employs TRBV10-3 and TRBJ1-6; 9 bases map to TRBD1. CDR3 length: 16 residues. The V gene end was trimmed by 6 bases and the J gene end by 4 bases; junction bases not matched to a gene: 7. In germline, CDR1 is ENHRY, CDR2 SYGVKD. Written as DNA, the CDR3 is TGTGCCATCAGATCCGGGACAGGGATGTATAATTCACCCCTCCACTTT. As protein: CAIRSGTGMYNSPLHF.

The chain is built from TRBV14 and TRBJ2-5; perhaps TRBD1 as D (6 bases). The CDR3 contains 13 residues. CDR1 and CDR2 (germline): SGHDN, FVKESK. V was trimmed by 3 bases and J by 3 bases, leaving 8 bases between them. The CDR3 coding sequence is TGTGCCAGCAGCCACAACAGGGAAGAGACCCAGTACTTC. Protein product: CASSHNREETQYF.

This clone has just one count. The rearrangement joins TRBV3-1 (or the pseudogene TRBV3-2) to TRBJ2-3, with 8 bases aligning to TRBD2. Germline-derived CDR1 and CDR2 are LGHDT and YNNKEL (reference sequence). Trimming cost V 7 bases and J 0 bases; bases outside gene matches: 6. The CDR3 runs to 15 residues. In DNA, the CDR3 is TGTGCCAGCACCCCCGGGGGGGCCAGCACAGATACGCAGTATTTT. This translates into CASTPGGASTDTQYF.

The chain has TRBV6-2 or TRBV6-3 and TRBJ2-7, with D unresolved. Germline V gene data show CDR1 as MNHEY and CDR2 as SVGEGT. The V end lost 4 bases, the J end lost 5 bases, and 15 bases lay between the germline ends. The CDR3 consists of 14 residues. The CDR3 DNA is TGTGCCAGCAGTTCGGTGGAGTTCGAGAACGAGCAGTACTTC. Its translation is CASSSVEFENEQYF.

V gene TRBV7-3 combines with J gene TRBJ1-2; D remains unclear. V lost 5 bases and J 0 bases, leaving 7 bases between the germline ends. This CDR3 has 13 residues. The V gene's germline CDR1 is SGHTA and CDR2 FQGTGA. As DNA, the CDR3 is TGTGCCAGCAGCCTGGGCCCTAACTATGGCTACACCTTC. This translates into CASSLGPNYGYTF. The full variable domain, in which reference TRBV7-3 and TRBJ1-2 provide the parts outside the CDR3, is GAGVSQTPSNKVTEKGKYVELRCDPISGHTALYWYRQSLGQGPEFLIYFQGTGAADDSGLPNDRFFAVRPEGSVSTLKIQRTERGDSAVYLCASSLGPNYGYTFGSGTRLTVV.

The chain combines TRBV19 with TRBJ2-2; D is possibly TRBD2 (5 bases). The V end was cut by 4 bases, the J end by 1 base, with 13 bases between. Germline CDR1 and CDR2: LNHDA and SQIVND (reference sequence). The CDR3 contains 16 residues. The CDR3 coding sequence is TGTGCCAGTAGTACTGACTCCGGGAAGAACACCGGGGAGCTGTTTTTT. The encoded protein is CASSTDSGKNTGELFF.

Only one count was recorded for this clone. V usage is TRBV25-1 and J usage is TRBJ2-7; 8 positions match TRBD1. This CDR3 is built from 17 residues. Trimming took 2 bases from V and 1 from J; bases not matched to a gene: 10. Germline V gene lookup returns CDR1 MGHDK and CDR2 SYGVNS. The CDR3 nucleotides are TGTGCCAGCAGTGAACTCTCCTCCTACAGGGGGTCCTACGAGCAGTACTTC. Translating it yields CASSELSSYRGSYEQYF.

The chain combines TRBV18 with TRBJ1-3; 8 nucleotides align to TRBD1. CDR1 and CDR2 from the germline V gene are KGHSH and LQKENI. With 0 bases clipped from V and 5 bases from J, the junction kept 3 bases outside the gene matches. This CDR3 comprises 15 residues. The CDR3 nucleotides are TGTGCCAGCTCACCACCCGGGACAGGAAGAAACACCATATATTTT. Its translation is CASSPPGTGRNTIYF.

The chain combines TRBV3-1 (or the pseudogene TRBV3-2) with TRBJ1-1; possible D gene TRBD1, 5 bases. V gave up 4 bases and J gave up 8 bases, with 17 bases separating them. Germline V gene data show CDR1 as LGHDT and CDR2 as YNNKEL (reference sequence). This CDR3 is 14 amino acids long. CDR3 protein: CASSPRSGGSEAFF. The CDR3 nucleotides read TGTGCCAGCAGCCCAAGATCGGGGGGTAGCGAAGCTTTCTTT.

This clone was seen only once. The gene calls are TRBV6-1 and TRBJ1-2; D is unresolved. V lost 2 bases, J lost 4 bases, and 11 bases lay in between. The length of the CDR3 is 14 residues. CDR1 and CDR2 (germline): MNHNS, SASEGT. The CDR3 coding sequence is TGTGCCAGCAGTGAATCCGTGGGCGCCTATGGCTACACCTTC. It specifies CASSESVGAYGYTF.

The chain has TRBV7-6 and TRBJ1-1; 8 nucleotides align to TRBD1. With V trimmed by 2 bases and J by 6 bases, 11 bases remained unmatched. This CDR3 comprises 16 residues. CDR1 is SGHVS and CDR2 is FNYEAQ in the germline V gene. CDR3 residues: CASSLFTGGGSAEAFF. For the CDR3, the DNA is TGTGCCAGCAGCTTATTTACAGGGGGGGGCTCAGCTGAAGCTTTCTTT. Supplemented by reference TRBV7-6 and TRBJ1-1, the full variable domain reads GAGVSQSPRYKVTKRGQDVALRCDPISGHVSLYWYRQALGQGPEFLTYFNYEAQQDKSGLPNDRFSAERPEGSISTLTIQRTEQRDSAMYRCASSLFTGGGSAEAFFGQGTRLTVV.

V usage is TRBV19 and J usage is TRBJ1-1, with 8 bases lining up with TRBD1. This CDR3 has 16 residues. CDR1 LNHDA and CDR2 SQIVND come from the germline V gene (reference sequence). V shed 3 bases and J 0 bases; nucleotides not matched to a gene: 6. The CDR3 coding sequence is TGTGCCAGTAGTATCCCTAACAGGGGGATGAACACTGAAGCTTTCTTT. This gives the protein CASSIPNRGMNTEAFF. The variable domain in full, with the rest retrieved from reference TRBV19 and TRBJ1-1, is DGGITQSPKYLFRKEGQNVTLSCEQNLNHDAMYWYRQDPGQGLRLIYYSQIVNDFQKGDIAEGYSVSREKKESFPLTVTSAQKNPTAFYLCASSIPNRGMNTEAFFGQGTRLTVV.

This chain joins TRBV7-9 and TRBJ1-2; 7 bases map to TRBD1. This CDR3 spans 14 amino acids. CDR1 and CDR2 from the germline V gene are SEHNR and FQNEAQ (reference sequence). With 5 bases clipped from V and 4 bases from J, the junction kept 7 bases outside the gene matches. CDR3 residues: CASSGDSVFYGYTF. Written as DNA, the CDR3 is TGTGCCAGCAGCGGGGACAGCGTATTCTATGGCTACACCTTC.

The genes are TRBV11-1 and TRBJ1-1; a possible D gene is TRBD1 (6 bases). V lost 5 bases and J lost 3, with 13 bases in between. CDR1 SGHAT and CDR2 FQDESV come from the germline V gene (reference sequence). The CDR3 consists of 14 residues. Here the CDR3 DNA reads TGTGCCAGCAGCAACAGGGTAGGGGACACTGAAGCTTTCTTT. It is translated as CASSNRVGDTEAFF.

The gene calls are TRBV5-4 and TRBJ2-3, with D perhaps matching TRBD2 (7 bases). The CDR3 loop spans 16 amino acids. The ends were cut back, 0 bases at V and 5 bases at J, with 16 bases in the middle. Germline loops: CDR1 SGHNT, CDR2 YYREEE (reference sequence). The CDR3 protein is CASSLANRGGGDTQYF. The CDR3 DNA reads as TGTGCCAGCAGCTTGGCCAACCGGGGAGGGGGAGATACGCAGTATTTT.

The table lists this clone with a few counts. CDR3 sequence (DNA): TGTGCCAGCAGTTACGTGAGGGGGGGCAATGAGCAGTTCTTC. Protein: CASSYVRGGNEQFF. This sequence joins TRBV6-6 and TRBJ2-1; the D gene is possibly TRBD2 (7 bases). Trimming shortened V by 2 bases and J by 6 bases, and 11 bases separated the two germline ends. CDR1 is MNHNY and CDR2 is SVGAGI in the germline V gene (reference sequence). This CDR3 comprises 14 residues.

The table lists this clone with a few counts. The rearrangement joins TRBV7-3 to TRBJ1-6; 10 bases agree with TRBD1. This CDR3 spans 15 amino acids. The V and J ends lost 3 bases and 15 bases, in that order; junction bases with no gene match: 11. Germline V gene sequence: CDR1 SGHTA, CDR2 FQGTGA. Here the CDR3 reads CASSLTGTGANRLHF. CDR3 DNA: TGTGCCAGCAGCTTGACCGGGACAGGGGCTAATCGCCTCCACTTT.

The rearrangement uses TRBV27 and TRBJ1-3; a weak D match, TRBD1 (6 bases). In germline, CDR1 is MNHEY, CDR2 SMNVEV (reference sequence). Deletions cut 6 bases from V and 0 bases from J, with 15 bases between. This CDR3 is built from 16 residues. The CDR3 bases are TGTGCCAGCAGGAGGGGAGGGGGATCCTCTGGAAACACCATATATTTT. Its translation is CASRRGGGSSGNTIYF.